Listed here are 26 T cell receptor beta chains from one sample, sequenced in a study of identical twins (TCRdb year 2016). The library was generated by 5' RACE. The listed sequencing device is Illumina HiSeq 2000. TCRdb reran the public reads through fastp at Q25 and MiXCR, keeping productive beta chains. Rows with a matching CDR3 protein are joined into one entry that keeps the most common DNA and genes. Across this sample there are about 890,000 distinct CDR3 sequences, with 9% to 15% seen only once. The ten largest clones represent roughly 1.6% of the sample. These data also featured in a second study, about yellow fever vaccine responses in identical twins.

Sequenced input: PBMCs. The source of these receptors is a woman under 30 in good health.

This clonotype was counted at least ten times. This chain links TRBV15 with TRBJ2-7, with 9 bases matching TRBD2. Looked up from germline, CDR1 is LNHNV and CDR2 is YYDKDF (reference sequence). This CDR3 contains 17 residues. V lost 3 bases to trimming and J lost 4 bases; unmatched junction nucleotides: 13. The CDR3 coding sequence is TGTGCCACCAGCAGGTCTTACGGGGCTAGCGGGACTTACGAGCAGTACTTC. This encodes CATSRSYGASGTYEQYF.

This clonotype showed up just a few times. The chain uses TRBV5-1 and TRBJ2-1, with TRBD2 matching 8 bases. The CDR3 extends over 13 amino acids. With 0 bases clipped from V and 10 bases from J, the junction kept 3 bases outside the gene matches. In germline, CDR1 is SGHRS, CDR2 YFSETQ. CDR3 in DNA: TGCGCCAGCAGCTTGGCGCCTAGCGGGGAGCAGTTCTTC. This codes for CASSLAPSGEQFF.

The chain joins TRBV9 to TRBJ1-2; D might be TRBD1 (5 bases). CDR1 is SGDLS, CDR2 YYNGEE, per germline. The V gene lost 0 bases and the J gene lost 0 bases, with 6 bases spanning the gap. The CDR3 sequence is 14 residues long. Written as DNA, the CDR3 is TGTGCCAGCAGCGTAGAGGACACTAACTATGGCTACACCTTC. Translating gives CASSVEDTNYGYTF.

This clonotype has a handful of counts. This rearrangement joins TRBV29-1 to TRBJ2-3, with 13 bases identical to TRBD2. The CDR3 spans 17 residues. The V segment lost 7 bases and the J segment 0 bases; nucleotides outside the gene matches: 10. CDR1 and CDR2 from the germline V gene are SQVTM and ANQGSEA. The CDR3 protein is CSATKLAGGSSTDTQYF. The CDR3 DNA is TGCAGCGCCACGAAACTAGCGGGGGGGTCTAGCACAGATACGCAGTATTTT.

The chain joins TRBV28 to TRBJ1-5; the D is unclear. Trimming removed 7 bases at V and 8 bases at J, with 9 bases between. Germline-derived CDR1 and CDR2 are MDHEN and SYDVKM. The length of the CDR3 is 11 residues. The chain's CDR3 is CASTRGEPQHF. CDR3 bases: TGTGCCAGCACTCGCGGGGAGCCCCAGCATTTT. Using reference TRBV28 and TRBJ1-5 for the parts outside the CDR3, the full variable domain is DVKVTQSSRYLVKRTGEKVFLECVQDMDHENMFWYRQDPGLGLRLIYFSYDVKMKEKGDIPEGYSVSREKKERFSLILESASTNQTSMYLCASTRGEPQHFGDGTRLSIL.

V and J are TRBV20-1 and TRBJ2-7, with TRBD1 matching 7 bases. With 4 bases clipped from V and 6 bases from J, the junction kept 9 bases outside the gene matches. Germline loops: CDR1 DFQATT, CDR2 SNEGSKA (reference sequence). CDR3 length equals 13 residues. CDR3 in DNA: TGCAGTGCTATAAAGACAGGGTCCGGCGAGCAGTACGTC. Translating gives CSAIKTGSGEQYV.

CDR3 loop: CASSLAIGWNLIEQFF. Here the CDR3 DNA reads TGTGCCAGCAGCTTGGCGATAGGGTGGAACTTGATTGAGCAGTTCTTC. The V and J genes are TRBV5-5 and TRBJ2-1; D is unclear. V gave up 0 bases and J gave up 9 bases, with 19 bases separating them. The CDR3 is 16 amino acids. Germline loops: CDR1 SGHKS, CDR2 YYEKEE (reference sequence). The full variable domain, rest sourced from reference TRBV5-5 and TRBJ2-1, is DAGVTQSPTHLIKTRGQQVTLRCSPISGHKSVSWYQQVLGQGPQFIFQYYEKEERGRGNFPDRFSARQFPNYSSELNVNALLLGDSALYLCASSLAIGWNLIEQFFGPGTRLTVL.

The chain is built from TRBV11-2 and TRBJ1-4; weak D call: TRBD1 (6 bases). V was clipped by 4 bases and J by 8 bases, with 20 bases between them. The CDR3 consists of 16 residues. CDR1 SGHAT and CDR2 FQNNGV come from the germline V gene. The CDR3 DNA follows: TGTGCCAGCAGCTCAGGAAAGGGGGGCAGGGTGGAAAAACTGTTTTTT. This gives the protein CASSSGKGGRVEKLFF.

This clonotype appeared many times. J is TRBJ1-1 and V is TRBV12-3 or TRBV12-4; 7 nucleotides agree with TRBD1. This CDR3 is built from 13 residues. V lost 6 bases to trimming and J lost 4 bases; unmatched junction nucleotides: 5. As DNA, the CDR3 is TGTGCCAGCAGCCGACAGGGTGGCACTGAAGCTTTCTTT. Its protein is CASSRQGGTEAFF.

The chain employs TRBV4-1 and TRBJ2-1, with 8 positions matching TRBD2. Per germline, CDR1 MGHRA and CDR2 YSYEKL. The V and J ends lost 0 bases and 4 bases, in that order; junction bases with no gene match: 5. The CDR3 loop spans 16 amino acids. The CDR3 bases are TGCGCCAGCAGCCAAGATATGCGCGGGGGGTACAATGAGCAGTTCTTC. Encoded protein: CASSQDMRGGYNEQFF.

The genes are TRBV6-1 and TRBJ1-6; the match to TRBD1 covers 8 bases. Germline V gene sequence: CDR1 MNHNS, CDR2 SASEGT. Unmatched junction bases numbered 5, after V lost 6 bases and J lost 7 bases. The CDR3 is 14 amino acids. In DNA, the CDR3 is TGTGCCAGCAGAAAAGACAGGGGAAATTCACCCCTCCACTTT. This codes for CASRKDRGNSPLHF.

The rearrangement links TRBV15 to TRBJ1-3, with D unclear. The CDR3 is 15 amino acids. Trimming cost V 0 bases and J 1 base, with 7 bases left between them. The germline V gene has CDR1 LNHNV and CDR2 YYDKDF (reference sequence). CDR3 protein: CATSRDAGSGNTIYF. In DNA, the CDR3 is TGTGCCACCAGCAGAGATGCGGGATCTGGAAACACCATATATTTT.

This clonotype showed up many times. The chain carries TRBV7-8 and TRBJ2-7; 7 positions match TRBD2. The CDR3 covers 14 residues. After removal of 5 bases from V and 0 bases from J, the junction contained 4 bases not matched to a gene. CDR1 and CDR2 from the germline V gene are SGHVS and FQNEAQ. In nucleotides, the CDR3 is TGTGCCAGCAGCCCCGGGACTATCTCCTACGAGCAGTACTTC. Translated: CASSPGTISYEQYF. The whole variable domain, remainder taken from reference TRBV7-8 and TRBJ2-7, is GAGVSQSPRYKVAKRGQDVALRCDPISGHVSLFWYQQALGQGPEFLTYFQNEAQLDKSGLPSDRFFAERPEGSVSTLKIQRTQQEDSAVYLCASSPGTISYEQYFGPGTRLTVT.

V usage is TRBV21-1 and J usage is TRBJ2-3; TRBD1, the D gene given by the table, was not confirmed from the DNA. TRBV21-1 is labeled a pseudogene. The CDR3 is 17 residues long. CDR3 nucleotides: TGTGCCAGCAGCGCCACCGGGGGCAGGGGGCGATTGGATACGCAGTATTTT. Amino acids: CASSATGGRGRLDTQYF.

Ten or more counts support this clonotype. This chain connects TRBV12-3 or TRBV12-4 to TRBJ1-5, with D uncertain. The CDR3 spans 14 residues. V lost 4 bases and J 4 bases, leaving 11 bases between the germline ends. The DNA for the CDR3 is TGTGCCAGCAGTTCTCGGACGTCAAATCAGCCCCAGCATTTT. This gives the protein CASSSRTSNQPQHF.

The chain recombines TRBV4-1 with TRBJ2-7; 7 bases match TRBD2. The CDR3 is 15 amino acids. The germline V gene encodes CDR1 MGHRA and CDR2 YSYEKL. Unmatched junction bases numbered 5, after V lost 1 base and J lost 2 bases. The CDR3 spells CASSQAAGRPYEQYF. Here the CDR3 DNA reads TGCGCCAGCAGCCAAGCAGCGGGGAGACCCTACGAGCAGTACTTC.

CDR3 in amino acids: CASSYQRRSDIGNSPLHF. For the CDR3, the DNA is TGTGCCAGCAGTTACCAGCGAAGGTCGGACATAGGAAATTCACCCCTCCACTTT. V is TRBV6-5 and J is TRBJ1-6; TRBD1 is a possible D gene (5 bases). V lost 2 bases, J lost 7 bases, and 21 bases lay in between. The CDR3 runs to 18 residues. Per germline, CDR1 MNHEY and CDR2 SVGAGI.

V is TRBV12-3 or TRBV12-4 and J is TRBJ2-2; possible D gene TRBD1, 6 bases. V lost 3 bases, J lost 3 bases, and 11 bases lay in between. The CDR3 totals 15 residues. The CDR3 bases are TGTGCCAGCAGTTTCGGGACACCGTACACCGGGGAGCTGTTTTTT. As protein: CASSFGTPYTGELFF.

This sequence joins TRBV5-1 and TRBJ2-2, with D perhaps matching TRBD1 (5 bases). Looked up from germline, CDR1 is SGHRS and CDR2 is YFSETQ. V lost 5 bases and J lost 1, with 15 bases in between. This CDR3 is built from 16 residues. CDR3 DNA: TGCGCCAGCAGTTCCCCAGGGCTTGAGAACACCGGGGAGCTGTTTTTT. Translated: CASSSPGLENTGELFF.

This clonotype showed up just a few times. The genes are TRBV29-1 and TRBJ1-4, with D hard to call. V gave up 2 bases and J gave up 7 bases, with 11 bases separating them. Germline V gives CDR1 SQVTM, CDR2 ANQGSEA. This CDR3 region has 13 residues. CDR3 sequence (DNA): TGCAGCGTTGAACATCAAAGCGGTGAAAAACTGTTTTTT. Protein product: CSVEHQSGEKLFF.

The chain is built from TRBV27 and TRBJ2-1, with 7 nucleotides matching TRBD2. Germline V gene sequence: CDR1 MNHEY, CDR2 SMNVEV (reference sequence). Trimming took 7 bases from V and 2 from J; bases not matched to a gene: 11. The CDR3 has 16 amino acids. CDR3 sequence reads: CASNTVSGIPYNEQFF. DNA of the CDR3: TGTGCCAGCAATACCGTAAGCGGGATCCCCTACAATGAGCAGTTCTTC.

Ten or more counts support this clonotype. The V and J genes are TRBV29-1 and TRBJ2-3; TRBD1 matches at 8 bases. Germline loops: CDR1 SQVTM, CDR2 ANQGSEA. V gave up 7 bases and J gave up 1 base; unmatched junction bases: 7. This CDR3 comprises 14 residues. CDR3 residues: CSGWDRFRTDTQYF. The CDR3 DNA sequence: TGCAGCGGCTGGGACAGGTTCCGCACAGATACGCAGTATTTT.

Only a few counts were recorded for this clonotype. The chain has TRBV29-1 and TRBJ1-5, with D perhaps TRBD1 (6 bases). CDR1 is SQVTM and CDR2 is ANQGSEA in the germline V gene. This CDR3 contains 13 residues. The V end lost 4 bases, the J end lost 6 bases, and 13 bases lay between the germline ends. The CDR3 here is CSVVSGDGQPQHF. Written as DNA, the CDR3 is TGCAGCGTTGTATCAGGGGACGGTCAGCCCCAGCATTTT. Together with reference TRBV29-1 and TRBJ1-5, the CDR3 gives the full variable domain: SAVISQKPSRDICQRGTSLTIQCQVDSQVTMMFWYRQQPGQSLTLIATANQGSEATYESGFVIDKFPISRPNLTFSTLTVSNMSPEDSSIYLCSVVSGDGQPQHFGDGTRLSIL.

This clonotype has only a few counts. J is TRBJ2-1 and V is TRBV6-4; D perhaps matches TRBD2 (5 bases). The CDR3 extends over 14 amino acids. The V end lost 4 bases, the J end lost 2 bases, and 9 bases lay between the germline ends. Germline CDR1 reads MRHNA; CDR2 reads SNTAGT. The CDR3 DNA follows: TGTGCCAGCAGTGTTGAGGGCCCCTACAATGAGCAGTTCTTC. This sequence encodes CASSVEGPYNEQFF.

A few counts support this clonotype. For the CDR3, the DNA is TGCAGTGCCACCCGGGCTAGCTTGGATGAGCAGTTCTTC. Translation gives CSATRASLDEQFF. V and J are TRBV20-1 and TRBJ2-1; TRBD2 might be the D (5 bases). CDR3 length: 13 amino acids. Trimming pared 6 bases from V and 8 bases from J, leaving 17 bases between. CDR1 is DFQATT, CDR2 SNEGSKA, per germline (reference sequence).

This clonotype has just a few counts. The chain couples TRBV15 to TRBJ2-2; possibly TRBD1 for D (6 bases). In germline, CDR1 is LNHNV, CDR2 YYDKDF (reference sequence). V was shortened by 0 bases and J by 7 bases, with 18 bases between the two germline ends. The CDR3 covers 17 residues. As DNA, the CDR3 is TGTGCCACCAGCAGAGACCTTTACAGCCAGGGGAGCGGGGAGCTGTTTTTT. This translates into CATSRDLYSQGSGELFF.